Listed here are 8 T cell receptor beta chains from one sample, sequenced in a study of identical twins. TCRdb processed the 5' RACE reads anew with MiXCR; each CDR3 protein has one entry. The data show 1.5 million to 2 million distinct CDR3 sequences, about 30% seen once. Material for sequencing was cord blood. These receptors were taken from a newborn girl in good health.

For this clonotype: A much more abundant neighbour one base away suggests this may be a read error. J is TRBJ2-5 and V is TRBV10-3; 8 bases match TRBD2. V was clipped by 5 bases and J by 11 bases; unmatched bases: 13. This CDR3 is built from 14 residues. The germline V gene encodes CDR1 ENHRY and CDR2 SYGVKD. CDR3 nucleotides: TGTGCCATCAGTAACGAGCGGGAGTTGGTTGAGCAGTACTTC. Amino acid sequence: CAISNERELVEQYF.

This clonotype was seen only a few times. The chain combines TRBV6-6 with TRBJ1-1; 11 bases line up with TRBD1. The germline V gene has CDR1 MNHNY and CDR2 SVGAGI (reference sequence). Unmatched junction bases numbered 4, after V lost 2 bases and J lost 5 bases. This CDR3 has 15 amino acids. CDR3 residues: CASSYLGQGGTEAFF. CDR3 nucleotides: TGTGCCAGCAGTTACCTGGGACAGGGGGGGACTGAAGCTTTCTTT.

This chain links TRBV2 with TRBJ2-7; a possible D gene is TRBD1 (7 bases). This CDR3 has 14 amino acids. Trimming took 4 bases from V and 6 from J, leaving 16 bases between them. Germline V lookup: CDR1 SNHLY, CDR2 FYNNEI. The CDR3 coding sequence is TGTGCCAGCAGTGCGACAGGGACTGGTCGCGAGCAGTACTTC. This codes for CASSATGTGREQYF.

This clonotype showed up just a few times. The chain employs TRBV10-3 and TRBJ2-3; D tentatively reads TRBD1 or TRBD2 (5 bases each). Germline values: CDR1 ENHRY, CDR2 SYGVKD. Trimming cost V 2 bases and J 5 bases, with 8 bases left between them. The CDR3 loop spans 13 amino acids. The CDR3 reads CAISEGAGDTQYF. The DNA for the CDR3 is TGTGCCATCAGTGAGGGGGCGGGAGATACGCAGTATTTT.

This clonotype was picked up a small number of times. This chain links TRBV25-1 with TRBJ1-5; D call uncertain. This CDR3 region has 14 residues. The germline CDR1 and CDR2 sequences are MGHDK and SYGVNS. V gave up 3 bases and J gave up 3 bases, with 9 bases separating them. The DNA of the CDR3 is TGTGCCAGCAGTGAGTCGCAGATCAATCAGCCCCAGCATTTT. Translation gives CASSESQINQPQHF.

A word on this clonotype: A much larger clone differs from this one at a single base, so this may be a read error. V usage is TRBV2 and J usage is TRBJ2-5; weak D call: TRBD2 (6 bases). CDR1 SNHLY and CDR2 FYNNEI come from the germline V gene. The CDR3 totals 15 residues. V was pared by 6 bases and J by 11 bases, with 25 bases between. CDR3 nucleotide sequence: TGTGCCAGCAGCCACGGGGGAGCCTCCTACAATGAGCAGTACTTC. As protein: CASSHGGASYNEQYF.

A few counts support this clonotype. V usage is TRBV5-1 and J usage is TRBJ2-3; 8 nucleotides line up with TRBD2. The CDR3 has 18 amino acids. From germline, CDR1 is SGHRS and CDR2 YFSETQ. V dropped 2 bases and J dropped 3; count of bases not matched to a gene: 14. CDR3 sequence reads: CASSFSHPRGVLTDTQYF. The DNA for the CDR3 is TGCGCCAGCAGCTTCTCCCACCCGCGGGGGGTTTTAACAGATACGCAGTATTTT.

A note on this clonotype: A much larger clonotype is one base distant, so this may be a read error. V gene TRBV20-1 combines with J gene TRBJ2-1; TRBD2 agrees at 7 bases. This CDR3 is built from 15 residues. Looked up from germline, CDR1 is DFQATT and CDR2 is SNEGSKA (reference sequence). J gave up 0 bases and V 3 bases, and 5 bases lay outside the gene matches. CDR3 residues: CSARTGGSSYNEQFF. The CDR3, as DNA: TGCAGTGCTAGGACTGGCGGGAGCTCCTACAATGAGCAGTTCTTC.